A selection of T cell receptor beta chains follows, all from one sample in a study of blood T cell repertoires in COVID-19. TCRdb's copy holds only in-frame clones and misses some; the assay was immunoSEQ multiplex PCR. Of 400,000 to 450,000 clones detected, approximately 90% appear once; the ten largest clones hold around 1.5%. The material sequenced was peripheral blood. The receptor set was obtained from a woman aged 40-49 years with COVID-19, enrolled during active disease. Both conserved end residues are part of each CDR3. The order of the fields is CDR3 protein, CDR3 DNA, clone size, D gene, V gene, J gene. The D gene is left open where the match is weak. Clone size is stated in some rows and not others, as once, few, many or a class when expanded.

cdr3_aa: CASSYFRGGAGTEAFF
cdr3_nt: TGTGCCAGCAGTTATTTCCGAGGGGGCGCGGGCACTGAAGCTTTCTTT
clone_size: once
d_call: TRBD1
v_call: TRBV6-2/TRBV6-3
j_call: TRBJ1-1

cdr3_aa: CATLGQFYEQYF
cdr3_nt: TGTGCCACCCTGGGACAGTTCTACGAGCAGTACTTC
clone_size: .
d_call: TRBD1
v_call: TRBV19
j_call: TRBJ2-7

cdr3_aa: CASSLALSTGNTQYF
cdr3_nt: TGTGCCAGCAGCTTAGCGCTAAGCACAGGCAATACGCAGTATTTT
clone_size: .
d_call: .
v_call: TRBV7-9
j_call: TRBJ2-3

cdr3_aa: CATSRGGASGTEAFF
cdr3_nt: TGTGCCACCAGCAGAGGAGGTGCCAGCGGCACTGAAGCTTTCTTT
clone_size: .
d_call: .
v_call: TRBV15
j_call: TRBJ1-1

cdr3_aa: CASSIMMAGGPTGELFF
cdr3_nt: TGTGCCAGTAGTATTATGATGGCGGGAGGGCCCACCGGGGAGCTGTTTTTT
clone_size: .
d_call: TRBD2
v_call: TRBV19
j_call: TRBJ2-2

cdr3_aa: CATSDPLGDITDTQYF
cdr3_nt: TGTGCCACCAGTGACCCGCTCGGGGACATCACAGATACGCAGTATTTT
clone_size: .
d_call: .
v_call: TRBV24-1
j_call: TRBJ2-3

cdr3_aa: CASSSINSGGEAFF
cdr3_nt: TGCGCCAGCAGTTCTATCAACTCAGGGGGAGAAGCTTTCTTT
clone_size: .
d_call: TRBD1
v_call: TRBV5-1
j_call: TRBJ1-1

cdr3_aa: CASSQFRLAGHNEQFF
cdr3_nt: TGTGCCAGCAGCCAATTCCGACTAGCGGGACACAATGAGCAGTTCTTC
clone_size: once
d_call: TRBD2
v_call: TRBV3-1/TRBV3-2
j_call: TRBJ2-1

cdr3_aa: CASSEAGKTGLLYGYTF
cdr3_nt: TGTGCCAGCAGTGAAGCAGGAAAGACAGGGCTACTTTATGGCTACACCTTC
clone_size: once
d_call: TRBD1
v_call: TRBV2
j_call: TRBJ1-2

cdr3_aa: CSVDRQGAIFTKNEQFF
cdr3_nt: TGCAGCGTTGATCGTCAGGGGGCTATATTTACTAAGAATGAGCAGTTCTTC
clone_size: .
d_call: TRBD1
v_call: TRBV29-1
j_call: TRBJ2-1

cdr3_aa: CSASRRDPRYEQFF
cdr3_nt: TGCAGTGCTAGTCGGCGGGACCCAAGGTATGAGCAGTTCTTC
clone_size: .
d_call: .
v_call: TRBV20-1
j_call: TRBJ2-1

cdr3_aa: CASSPGGIGIYGYTF
cdr3_nt: TGTGCCAGTAGTCCCGGGGGGATTGGAATATATGGCTACACCTTC
clone_size: .
d_call: .
v_call: TRBV19
j_call: TRBJ1-2

cdr3_aa: CASSLGQGLGYTF
cdr3_nt: TGTGCCAGCAGTCTAGGACAGGGCCTTGGCTACACCTTC
clone_size: .
d_call: TRBD1
v_call: TRBV12-3/TRBV12-4
j_call: TRBJ1-2

cdr3_aa: CASRVDTRGTEAFF
cdr3_nt: TGCGCCAGCAGGGTTGATACCAGAGGAACTGAAGCTTTCTTT
clone_size: .
d_call: .
v_call: TRBV10-2
j_call: TRBJ1-1

cdr3_aa: CASSEVSVQPQHF
cdr3_nt: TGTGCCAGCAGTGAAGTCAGCGTTCAGCCCCAGCATTTT
clone_size: .
d_call: .
v_call: TRBV2
j_call: TRBJ1-5

cdr3_aa: CASSETDYEQYF
cdr3_nt: TGTGCCAGCTCTGAGACAGACTACGAGCAGTACTTC
clone_size: .
d_call: .
v_call: TRBV6-5
j_call: TRBJ2-7

cdr3_aa: CASSWVSGRAYYGYTF
cdr3_nt: TGTGCCAGCAGTTGGGTGAGCGGAAGGGCTTACTATGGCTACACCTTC
clone_size: .
d_call: .
v_call: TRBV6-5
j_call: TRBJ1-2

cdr3_aa: CASSLPGQGMSYGYTF
cdr3_nt: TGTGCCAGCAGCTTACCTGGACAGGGGATGAGCTATGGCTACACCTTC
clone_size: .
d_call: TRBD1
v_call: TRBV5-4
j_call: TRBJ1-2

cdr3_aa: CASSKPQQGGGTEAFF
cdr3_nt: TGTGCCAGCAGTAAGCCCCAGCAGGGGGGTGGCACTGAAGCTTTCTTT
clone_size: .
d_call: TRBD1
v_call: TRBV7-9
j_call: TRBJ1-1

cdr3_aa: CASSYSFSFEAFF
cdr3_nt: TGTGCCAGCAGTTACTCGTTTTCATTTGAAGCTTTCTTT
clone_size: .
d_call: .
v_call: TRBV6-5
j_call: TRBJ1-1

cdr3_aa: CAISERDRLKPQHF
cdr3_nt: TGTGCCATCAGTGAGAGGGACAGGTTAAAGCCCCAGCATTTT
clone_size: once
d_call: TRBD1
v_call: TRBV10-3
j_call: TRBJ1-5

cdr3_aa: CASSYTGTVDTEAFF
cdr3_nt: TGTGCCAGCAGTTACACTGGGACAGTTGACACTGAAGCTTTCTTT
clone_size: .
d_call: TRBD1
v_call: TRBV6-2/TRBV6-3
j_call: TRBJ1-1

cdr3_aa: CASSGGREETQYF
cdr3_nt: TGTGCCAGCAGTGGAGGAAGGGAGGAGACCCAGTACTTC
clone_size: once
d_call: .
v_call: TRBV2
j_call: TRBJ2-5

cdr3_aa: CASSPLDSKNIQYF
cdr3_nt: TGTGCCAGCAGTCCCCTGGACAGCAAAAACATTCAGTACTTC
clone_size: .
d_call: .
v_call: TRBV6-2/TRBV6-3
j_call: TRBJ2-4

cdr3_aa: CASSLAGSNQPQHF
cdr3_nt: TGTGCCAGCAGCTTGGCTGGTAGCAATCAGCCCCAGCATTTT
clone_size: .
d_call: .
v_call: TRBV11-2
j_call: TRBJ1-5

cdr3_aa: CASSFIAGAGDTQYF
cdr3_nt: TGTGCCAGCAGCTTCATAGCGGGGGCCGGGGATACGCAGTATTTT
clone_size: .
d_call: TRBD2
v_call: TRBV5-8
j_call: TRBJ2-3

cdr3_aa: CATNLGTQNSPLHF
cdr3_nt: TGTGCCACCAACCTGGGGACACAGAATTCACCCCTCCACTTT
clone_size: few
d_call: .
v_call: TRBV7-2
j_call: TRBJ1-6

cdr3_aa: CASSPRGYTIYF
cdr3_nt: TGTGCCAGCAGCCCTAGGGGGTACACCATATATTTT
clone_size: .
d_call: .
v_call: TRBV28
j_call: TRBJ1-3

cdr3_aa: CASRPGSVPNYGYTF
cdr3_nt: TGTGCCAGCAGGCCCGGTTCCGTTCCTAACTATGGCTACACCTTC
clone_size: .
d_call: .
v_call: TRBV5-6
j_call: TRBJ1-2

cdr3_aa: CASSLPGQNYGYAF
cdr3_nt: TGTGCCAGCAGTTTACCCGGACAGAACTATGGCTACGCCTTC
clone_size: .
d_call: .
v_call: TRBV28
j_call: TRBJ1-2

cdr3_aa: CASSSKDRGGDTEAFF
cdr3_nt: TGTGCCAGCAGCTCAAAGGACAGGGGGGGCGACACTGAAGCTTTCTTT
clone_size: .
d_call: TRBD1
v_call: TRBV5-4
j_call: TRBJ1-1

cdr3_aa: CASSPYTSTNEKLFF
cdr3_nt: TGTGCCAGCTCACCATACACGTCAACTAATGAAAAACTGTTTTTT
clone_size: .
d_call: .
v_call: TRBV18
j_call: TRBJ1-4

cdr3_aa: CASSIPGQGARQPQHF
cdr3_nt: TGTGCCAGTAGTATCCCGGGACAGGGGGCGAGGCAGCCCCAGCATTTT
clone_size: many
d_call: TRBD1
v_call: TRBV19
j_call: TRBJ1-5

cdr3_aa: CASGTSTDTQYF
cdr3_nt: TGTGCTAGCGGTACTAGCACAGATACGCAGTATTTT
clone_size: .
d_call: .
v_call: TRBV7-3
j_call: TRBJ2-3

cdr3_aa: CASSVWRGGANTGELFF
cdr3_nt: TGTGCCAGCAGTGTTTGGCGGGGGGGAGCGAACACCGGGGAGCTGTTTTTT
clone_size: .
d_call: TRBD2
v_call: TRBV6-1
j_call: TRBJ2-2

cdr3_aa: CASSLELMNTEAFF
cdr3_nt: TGTGCCAGCAGCTTGGAGCTAATGAACACTGAAGCTTTCTTT
clone_size: once
d_call: .
v_call: TRBV5-6
j_call: TRBJ1-1

cdr3_aa: CASSLDPGGYEQYF
cdr3_nt: TGTGCCAGCAGCTTAGACCCAGGGGGATACGAGCAGTACTTC
clone_size: few
d_call: TRBD1
v_call: TRBV11-2
j_call: TRBJ2-7

cdr3_aa: CASSLRGPNTGELFF
cdr3_nt: TGTGCCAGCAGCTTGCGGGGCCCGAACACCGGGGAGCTGTTTTTT
clone_size: once
d_call: .
v_call: TRBV7-3
j_call: TRBJ2-2

cdr3_aa: CASSFSTGALYEQYF
cdr3_nt: TGTGCCAGCAGTTTTAGCACAGGGGCACTCTACGAGCAGTACTTC
clone_size: .
d_call: TRBD1
v_call: TRBV28
j_call: TRBJ2-7

cdr3_aa: CASRETGLNNSPLHF
cdr3_nt: TGTGCCAGCAGAGAGACAGGTCTCAATAATTCACCCCTCCACTTT
clone_size: .
d_call: .
v_call: TRBV2
j_call: TRBJ1-6

cdr3_aa: CASSLNVGTDEAFF
cdr3_nt: TGTGCCAGCAGTTTAAATGTCGGAACAGACGAAGCTTTCTTT
clone_size: .
d_call: .
v_call: TRBV28
j_call: TRBJ1-1

cdr3_aa: CASSPRGGGNTEAFF
cdr3_nt: TGTGCCAGCAGCCCCAGGGGTGGGGGTAACACTGAAGCTTTCTTT
clone_size: .
d_call: .
v_call: TRBV28
j_call: TRBJ1-1

cdr3_aa: CASSVQSEAFF
cdr3_nt: TGTGCCAGCAGCGTGCAGTCTGAAGCTTTCTTT
clone_size: .
d_call: .
v_call: TRBV9
j_call: TRBJ1-1

cdr3_aa: CASSPNGRDKHGYTF
cdr3_nt: TGTGCCAGCTCACCAAACGGACGGGACAAACATGGCTACACCTTC
clone_size: .
d_call: .
v_call: TRBV18
j_call: TRBJ1-2

cdr3_aa: CASSGYGTLSNYGYTF
cdr3_nt: TGTGCCAGCAGCGGCTACGGGACATTGAGTAACTATGGCTACACCTTC
clone_size: .
d_call: .
v_call: TRBV7-9
j_call: TRBJ1-2

cdr3_aa: CASSTVPFDTEAFF
cdr3_nt: TGTGCCAGCAGTACTGTCCCCTTCGACACTGAAGCTTTCTTT
clone_size: .
d_call: .
v_call: TRBV5-4
j_call: TRBJ1-1

cdr3_aa: CASSLTGVYEQYF
cdr3_nt: TGTGCCAGCAGTTTGACAGGGGTGTACGAGCAGTACTTC
clone_size: .
d_call: TRBD1
v_call: TRBV14
j_call: TRBJ2-7

cdr3_aa: CAITGREEGEQYF
cdr3_nt: TGTGCCATCACTGGCAGGGAGGAGGGCGAGCAGTACTTC
clone_size: .
d_call: .
v_call: TRBV10-3
j_call: TRBJ2-7

cdr3_aa: CASGQREVYEQFF
cdr3_nt: TGTGCCAGTGGGCAGCGGGAGGTATATGAGCAGTTCTTC
clone_size: .
d_call: TRBD2
v_call: TRBV19
j_call: TRBJ2-1

cdr3_aa: CASRLTGGDQPQHF
cdr3_nt: TGTGCCAGTAGGCTTACAGGGGGCGATCAGCCCCAGCATTTT
clone_size: few
d_call: TRBD1
v_call: TRBV19
j_call: TRBJ1-5

cdr3_aa: CASSSSSVGRANSPLHF
cdr3_nt: TGTGCCAGCAGCTCGTCGTCCGTGGGCAGGGCAAATTCACCCCTCCACTTT
clone_size: .
d_call: .
v_call: TRBV5-6
j_call: TRBJ1-6

cdr3_aa: CASSLDNRGTEAFF
cdr3_nt: TGTGCCAGCAGCTTAGATAACAGGGGGACTGAAGCTTTCTTT
clone_size: .
d_call: TRBD1
v_call: TRBV7-2
j_call: TRBJ1-1

cdr3_aa: CASSPLLALYNEQFF
cdr3_nt: TGTGCCAGTAGTCCCCTACTAGCGCTCTACAATGAGCAGTTCTTC
clone_size: .
d_call: TRBD2
v_call: TRBV19
j_call: TRBJ2-1

cdr3_aa: CASSWPGGHNEQFF
cdr3_nt: TGTGCCAGCAGTTGGCCGGGGGGCCACAATGAGCAGTTCTTC
clone_size: .
d_call: .
v_call: TRBV27
j_call: TRBJ2-1

cdr3_aa: CASSEGQSNQPQHF
cdr3_nt: TGTGCCAGCAGTGAGGGGCAGAGCAATCAGCCCCAGCATTTT
clone_size: few
d_call: .
v_call: TRBV6-1
j_call: TRBJ1-5

cdr3_aa: CASRRGSEKLFF
cdr3_nt: TGTGCCAGCAGGAGGGGGTCGGAAAAACTGTTTTTT
clone_size: few
d_call: .
v_call: TRBV6-5
j_call: TRBJ1-4

cdr3_aa: CASSLDDRVSDTQYF
cdr3_nt: TGTGCCAGCAGCTTGGATGACAGGGTATCAGATACGCAGTATTTT
clone_size: .
d_call: TRBD1
v_call: TRBV5-4
j_call: TRBJ2-3

cdr3_aa: CASSLSNRADQPQHF
cdr3_nt: TGCGCCAGCAGCCTTTCAAACAGGGCGGATCAGCCCCAGCATTTT
clone_size: .
d_call: .
v_call: TRBV5-1
j_call: TRBJ1-5

cdr3_aa: CASSYRTGGPEAFF
cdr3_nt: TGTGCCAGCAGTTACCGGACAGGGGGCCCTGAAGCTTTCTTT
clone_size: .
d_call: TRBD1
v_call: TRBV6-6
j_call: TRBJ1-1

cdr3_aa: CASSRDSPETQYF
cdr3_nt: TGTGCCAGCAGTAGGGACAGTCCCGAGACCCAGTACTTC
clone_size: .
d_call: TRBD1
v_call: TRBV27
j_call: TRBJ2-5